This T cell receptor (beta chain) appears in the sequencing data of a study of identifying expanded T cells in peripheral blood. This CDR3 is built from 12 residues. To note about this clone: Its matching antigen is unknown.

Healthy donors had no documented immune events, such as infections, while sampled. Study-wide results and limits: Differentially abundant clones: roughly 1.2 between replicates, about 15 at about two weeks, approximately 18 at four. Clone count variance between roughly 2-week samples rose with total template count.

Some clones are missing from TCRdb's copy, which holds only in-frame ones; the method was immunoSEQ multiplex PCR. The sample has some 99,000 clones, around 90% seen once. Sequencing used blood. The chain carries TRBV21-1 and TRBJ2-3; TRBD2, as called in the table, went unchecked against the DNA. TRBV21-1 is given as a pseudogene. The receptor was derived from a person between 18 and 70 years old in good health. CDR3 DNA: TGTGCCAGCAGCAACTTCTCAGATACGCAGTATTTT. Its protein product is CASSNFSDTQYF.